This T cell receptor beta chain was identified in a study of T cell responses to AZD1222 COVID-19 vaccine. Regarding the study as a whole: CD4 TCRs covered the whole spike, strongest at regions 160-218 and 743-854. A mostly white British donor set with more females was recruited, and clonal diversity was possibly underestimated. At baseline, seropositivity was found in only 5 to 7 AZD1222 recipients. Without day 14 samples, only post-peak T cell repertoires were studied.

Germline lookup yields CDR1 SEHNR and CDR2 FQNEAQ (reference sequence). The CDR3 has 15 residues. V dropped 2 bases and J dropped 2 bases, with 12 bases sitting between them. As regards this clone: As yet, its antigen is unknown.

TCRdb's copy holds only in-frame clones and misses some; the assay was immunoSEQ multiplex PCR. Of about 140,000 clones detected, roughly 93% appear once; the ten largest clones hold about 6.7%. This sequence was found in an adult who received the AZD1222 COVID-19 vaccine. The genes are TRBV7-9 and TRBJ1-2, with unresolved D. The input for sequencing was peripheral blood, taken 28 days after the second AZD1222 dose. The CDR3 DNA is TGTGCCAGCAGCTTAACCCAAATCGGGAACTATGGCTACACCTTC. This codes for CASSLTQIGNYGYTF.